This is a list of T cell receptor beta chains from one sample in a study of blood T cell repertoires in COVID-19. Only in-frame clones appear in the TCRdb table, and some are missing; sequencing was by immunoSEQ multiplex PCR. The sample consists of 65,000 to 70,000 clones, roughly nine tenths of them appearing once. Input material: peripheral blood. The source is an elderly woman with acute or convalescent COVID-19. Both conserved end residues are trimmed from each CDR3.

CDR3 protein: ASKKGQAGNTIY
J gene: TRBJ1-3
V gene: TRBV28

CDR3 protein: ASSRQGALSGANVLT
J gene: TRBJ2-6
V gene: TRBV27

CDR3 protein: ASIDGTSGRALGWRETQY
J gene: TRBJ2-5
V gene: TRBV3-1/TRBV3-2

CDR3 protein: ASTRGTGYGPLH
J gene: TRBJ1-6
V gene: TRBV27

CDR3 protein: ASSLVRNEQF
J gene: TRBJ2-1
V gene: TRBV7-9

CDR3 protein: ASTTSDSYYEQY
J gene: TRBJ2-7
V gene: TRBV28

CDR3 protein: ASSYGWQDNSPLH
J gene: TRBJ1-6
V gene: TRBV6-5

CDR3 protein: ATSRGQFNQPQH
J gene: TRBJ1-5
V gene: TRBV15

CDR3 protein: ASNIREANQPQH
J gene: TRBJ1-5
V gene: TRBV19

CDR3 protein: ASSSTGQRIY
J gene: TRBJ1-3
V gene: TRBV6-5

CDR3 protein: ASSIAYGYT
J gene: TRBJ1-2
V gene: TRBV19

CDR3 protein: ASRGGQYEKLF
J gene: TRBJ1-4
V gene: TRBV6-5

CDR3 protein: SVPLAGVSETQY
J gene: TRBJ2-5
V gene: TRBV29-1

CDR3 protein: ASSVRAGGSQVDEQY
J gene: TRBJ2-7
V gene: TRBV9

CDR3 protein: ASSQGTGRGYT
J gene: TRBJ1-2
V gene: TRBV7-9

CDR3 protein: ASSRGTSGNGETQY
J gene: TRBJ2-5
V gene: TRBV4-1

CDR3 protein: ASTGGPGGNEKLF
J gene: TRBJ1-4
V gene: TRBV19

CDR3 protein: ASSRDRARNEQY
J gene: TRBJ2-7
V gene: TRBV6-5

CDR3 protein: ASSQETRGQGETQY
J gene: TRBJ2-5
V gene: TRBV4-2

CDR3 protein: ASSLEPGLASEQF
J gene: TRBJ2-1
V gene: TRBV5-1

CDR3 protein: ASRHGTGGNSPLH
J gene: TRBJ1-6
V gene: TRBV6-5

CDR3 protein: ASRPNPGRTNNEQF
J gene: TRBJ2-1
V gene: TRBV5-1

CDR3 protein: ASSERRSGRVTNEQF
J gene: TRBJ2-1
V gene: TRBV9

CDR3 protein: ASSLTSGRGGNEQF
J gene: TRBJ2-1
V gene: TRBV11-2

CDR3 protein: SAPRAF
J gene: TRBJ1-1
V gene: TRBV20-1

CDR3 protein: ASSRDSAGNTIY
J gene: TRBJ1-3
V gene: TRBV6-6

CDR3 protein: ASSPHREAQAF
J gene: TRBJ1-1
V gene: TRBV18

CDR3 protein: ASSIGYDYT
J gene: TRBJ1-2
V gene: TRBV19

CDR3 protein: SGQQGNTEAF
J gene: TRBJ1-1
V gene: TRBV29-1

CDR3 protein: ASSLARFTLAGDYTGELF
J gene: TRBJ2-2
V gene: TRBV7-6

CDR3 protein: ASSVYLTGEGSGANVLT
J gene: TRBJ2-6
V gene: TRBV9

CDR3 protein: ATSDSGQGGQY
J gene: TRBJ2-7
V gene: TRBV24-1

CDR3 protein: ASSLEGGRVNEQF
J gene: TRBJ2-1
V gene: TRBV5-1

CDR3 protein: ASSSGLGWDTQY
J gene: TRBJ2-3
V gene: TRBV5-1

CDR3 protein: ASSQSPGQGIHEQF
J gene: TRBJ2-1
V gene: TRBV14

CDR3 protein: ASSKEEAARDSYEQY
J gene: TRBJ2-7
V gene: TRBV21-1

CDR3 protein: ASSPPWWAGISSTDTQY
J gene: TRBJ2-3
V gene: TRBV9

CDR3 protein: AISEAGAVGNTIY
J gene: TRBJ1-3
V gene: TRBV10-3

CDR3 protein: ASRPGLAGAYEQY
J gene: TRBJ2-7
V gene: TRBV12-2